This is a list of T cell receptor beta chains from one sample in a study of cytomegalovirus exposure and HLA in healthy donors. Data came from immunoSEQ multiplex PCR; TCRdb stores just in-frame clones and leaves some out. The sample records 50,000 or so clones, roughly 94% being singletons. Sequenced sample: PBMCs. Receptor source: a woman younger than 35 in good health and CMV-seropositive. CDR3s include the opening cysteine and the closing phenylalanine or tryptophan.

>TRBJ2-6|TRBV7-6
CASSSIPPGQGTGANVLTF
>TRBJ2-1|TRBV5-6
CASSGTGYNEQFF
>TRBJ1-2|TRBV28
CASSLLGGGYYGYTF
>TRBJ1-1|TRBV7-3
CASSTDPGTEAFF
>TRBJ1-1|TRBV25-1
CASSVTGGVAEAFF
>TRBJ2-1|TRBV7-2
CASSLGTSGYNEQFF
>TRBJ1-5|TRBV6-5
CASSSGSNQPQHF
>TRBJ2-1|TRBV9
CASSGDRGTSGGPRNNEQFF
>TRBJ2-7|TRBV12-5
CASGFGQVYEQYF
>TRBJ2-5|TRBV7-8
CASSPLGGLQETQYF
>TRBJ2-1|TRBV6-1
CASSAGTSGMGEQFF